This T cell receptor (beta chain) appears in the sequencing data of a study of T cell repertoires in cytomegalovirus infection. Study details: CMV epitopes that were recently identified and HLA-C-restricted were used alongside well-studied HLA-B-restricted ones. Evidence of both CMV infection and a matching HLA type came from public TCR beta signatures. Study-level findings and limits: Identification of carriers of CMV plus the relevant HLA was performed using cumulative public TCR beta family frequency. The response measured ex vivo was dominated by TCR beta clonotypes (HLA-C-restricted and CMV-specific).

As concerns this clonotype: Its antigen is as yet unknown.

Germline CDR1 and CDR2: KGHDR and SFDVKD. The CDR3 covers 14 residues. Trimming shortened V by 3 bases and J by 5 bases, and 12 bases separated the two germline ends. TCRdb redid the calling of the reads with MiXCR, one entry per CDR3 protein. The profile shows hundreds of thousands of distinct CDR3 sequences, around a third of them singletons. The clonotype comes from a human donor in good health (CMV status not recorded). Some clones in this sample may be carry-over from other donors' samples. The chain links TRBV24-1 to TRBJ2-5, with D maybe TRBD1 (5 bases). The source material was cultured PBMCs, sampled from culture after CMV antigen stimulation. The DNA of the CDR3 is TGTGCCACCAGTGATCCAGGGATCCTTGAGACCCAGTACTTC. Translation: CATSDPGILETQYF.